This T cell receptor beta chain was retrieved from a study of Ad26.COV2.S vaccination and SARS-CoV-2 variants. Overall study results and limits: Vaccine and placebo groups showed comparable non-spike TCR breadth. Following vaccination, spike-specific CD8+ and CD4+ T cell responses reportedly exhibited substantial breadth. The analyses of TCR breadth and depth may have understated the size of total T cell responses.

Repertoires were generated with immunoSEQ multiplex PCR, while TCRdb's copy carries only in-frame clones and drops some. The sample yields roughly 100,000 clones, roughly 75% seen once. Concerning this clone: Its target is unknown.

Deletions cut 5 bases from V and 12 bases from J, with 14 bases between. From germline, CDR1 is MDHEN and CDR2 SYDVKM. The CDR3 extends over 11 amino acids. This rearrangement joins TRBV28 to TRBJ2-7; D possibly corresponds to TRBD1 (6 bases). Here the sequenced sample was peripheral blood, taken after recovery from COVID-19. This TCR derives from a human donor who had recovered from COVID-19. The chain's CDR3 is CASSNTGTTYF. CDR3 coding DNA: TGTGCCAGCAGTAATACAGGGACCACGTACTTC.